This TCR beta chain was sequenced for a study of T cells in Graves' hyperthyroidism and ophthalmopathy (dated by TCRdb to about 2019). Looking at the study overall: Peripheral blood was collected at initial diagnosis, before any treatment. Prospective prediction of ophthalmopathy was tested in an independent validation cohort of approximately 19 hyperthyroidism patients and approximately 17 patients who later progressed to ophthalmopathy. Following sampling, methimazole starting at 30 mg daily was given to hyperthyroidism patients, and high-dose intravenous methylprednisolone was given to ophthalmopathy patients. The 80 to 100 discovery patients were randomly divided into training and test sets at a 7:3 ratio. A discovery cohort of roughly 100 patients, fewer than 50 with Graves' ophthalmopathy and about 60 with stable Graves' hyperthyroidism, was used to find distinguishing TCR V-J signatures. The study also compared thyroid tissue and blood T-cell repertoires from five or six Graves' hyperthyroidism patients. According to the paper, TCR Vbeta CDR3 sequencing was carried out on some 130 peripheral blood samples, which came from 40 to 45 ophthalmopathy, 75 or so hyperthyroidism and approximately 17 progressor patients. Overall results and qualifications from the work: In validation, the model predicted progression to ophthalmopathy a median of around six months before onset, with about 71% sensitivity and roughly 73% specificity. Ophthalmopathy was separated from stable hyperthyroidism by a 13 V-J signature model, with around 88% sensitivity and roughly 81% specificity obtained in cross-validation and 80%/75% obtained in testing. Most expanded thyroid clonotypes (frequency above 0.001) were also found in blood, which suggests that blood repertoires may mirror thyroid immune responses. Sample size was not statistically predetermined, and investigators were not blinded to group allocation.

In the ophthalmopathy patients, disease was moderately to severely active, with a Clinical Activity Score of 3 or more, a NOSPECS grade of 4 or more, and a duration of less than 3 months. Exclusion was applied to patients with uncontrolled infections, other autoimmune diseases, pregnancy or lactation. Diagnoses were established on the basis of clinical symptoms, serum thyroxine and TRAb, thyroid ultrasound, and orbital computed tomography. PBMCs were isolated from more than 9 ml of fresh peripheral blood by Ficoll-Paque density gradient centrifugation. Trizol reagent was used to extract total RNA, and RNA quality was then checked on an Agilent 2100 Bioanalyzer. This clonotype has a count of ten or more. Its antigen is not yet known. Qualities for individual bases were not recorded, and no much larger clone is one base off. CDR1 and CDR2, per the germline V gene, are SGHNT and YENEEA. Reading from cysteine to phenylalanine, the CDR3 counts 13 amino acids. CDR3 DNA is the only sequence kept; it has 39 bases, read in frame from the first base. For this chain, trimming is 5 bases at the V end and 11 bases at the J end, and the number of junction bases without a gene match is 9.

The TCR beta CDR3 regions were amplified from RNA transcripts. For the first round of RT-PCR on the TCR CDR3, the HTBI primer set was used together with the Qiagen OneStep RT-PCR kit. A second multiplex PCR round built the libraries, followed by size selection and purification. Sequencing of the libraries was done on an Illumina HiSeq2000 using paired-end 100 bp reads. As for the authors' bioinformatics: SOAPnuke was used to process the raw data, throwing out any read that contained adapters or uncalled bases, had a mean Phred below 15, or lacked an exact constant-primer or identifier match. High-quality paired reads were merged using COPE v1.2.5, and each unique nucleotide sequence was defined as a clonotype. Clonotypes were aligned to IMGT TRBV, TRBD and TRBJ reference segments using MiTCR v1.1. Only V-J combinations with frequency above 0.0001, covering 99% to 99.2% of repertoires, were analysed. The TCS score was defined as the ratio of F50 (clonal expansion) to E x V (chaos), calculated using BLOSUM62-based TCRdist between CDR3 peptides within each V-J. Welch's t-statistics and random forest reduced roughly 540 V-J features to some 14, which were used in a naive Bayes classifier (R e1071). Using fastp at Q25 and MiXCR, TCRdb reprocessed the public reads and kept productive beta chains. For every CDR3 protein sequence, its rows merge into one entry that carries the most common genes and DNA. These V and J calls are TCRdb output, not the study's own analysis. Within this sample are over 250,000 distinct CDR3 sequences, with about 20% of them counted one time only. Roughly 60% of the sample is in the top ten clones.

The material sequenced was blood. The clonotype was recovered from a man younger than 45 with Graves' ophthalmopathy. The rearrangement combines TRBV11-3 with TRBJ1-1, and TRBD1 matches 9 of the central bases. The sequenced DNA: TGTGCCAGCAGCCTACCGGGACAGGGAGAGGCTTTCTTT. Protein translation: CASSLPGQGEAFF.